The 11 T cell receptor beta chains below come from one sample, sequenced in a study of blood T cell repertoires in COVID-19. Libraries were prepared by immunoSEQ multiplex PCR; TCRdb keeps only in-frame clonotypes and omits some of them. The sample holds 200,000 to 250,000 clones, roughly 80% seen once. The sequenced sample consisted of peripheral blood. Receptors were obtained from a woman between 70 and 85 years old with acute or convalescent COVID-19.

The chain recombines TRBV12-3 or TRBV12-4 with TRBJ2-3; D uncertain. The V end lost 9 bases, the J end lost 5 bases, and 9 bases lay between the germline ends. The CDR3 runs 11 residues. The CDR3 bases are TGTGCCAGTCAACTTGGAGATACGCAGTATTTT. It encodes CASQLGDTQYF.

This clone was observed a few times. V and J are TRBV2 and TRBJ1-1, with TRBD1 as a possible D gene (5 bases). V was cut by 8 bases and J by 1 base, with 11 bases left in between. Germline CDR1 is SNHLY and CDR2 is FYNNEI. The CDR3 length is 13 residues. In DNA, the CDR3 is TGTGCCAGCCGTAGACAGCAGAACACTGAAGCTTTCTTT. It encodes CASRRQQNTEAFF.

This chain joins TRBV28 and TRBJ2-5; 7 bases are shared with TRBD2. This CDR3 is built from 21 residues. The J segment lost 1 base and the V segment lost 6 bases, leaving 26 bases of the junction unmatched. Per the germline V gene, CDR1 is MDHEN and CDR2 is SYDVKM. CDR3 DNA: TGTGCCAGCAGGCCCCCTTTAGTGTTGTTGTTGGCGGGGGTACCCCAAGAGACCCAGTACTTC. Amino acids: CASRPPLVLLLAGVPQETQYF.

Regarding this clone: This same CDR3 is encoded by further DNA sequences in the sample. The chain recombines TRBV18 with TRBJ1-2; TRBD1 agrees at 8 bases. Germline loops: CDR1 KGHSH, CDR2 LQKENI. CDR3 size: 14 residues. With 3 bases clipped from V and 5 bases from J, the junction kept 5 bases outside the gene matches. The CDR3, as DNA: TGTGCCAGCTCACCCCCCGGGACAGGATATGGCTACACCTTC. Residues: CASSPPGTGYGYTF.

The chain is built from TRBV7-2 and TRBJ2-3; 8 bases align to TRBD2. Germline-derived CDR1 and CDR2 are SGHTA and FQGNSA. The CDR3 extends over 14 amino acids. V lost 7 bases, J lost 5 bases, and 8 bases stayed unmatched. The CDR3 region is CASTREGRGDTQYF. The CDR3 DNA sequence: TGTGCCAGCACCCGGGAGGGGCGGGGAGATACGCAGTATTTT. The full variable domain, its missing parts supplied by reference TRBV7-2 and TRBJ2-3, is GAGVSQSPSNKVTEKGKDVELRCDPISGHTALYWYRQSLGQGLEFLIYFQGNSAPDKSGLPSDRFSAERTGGSVSTLTIQRTQQEDSAVYLCASTREGRGDTQYFGPGTRLTVL.

The chain couples TRBV4-2 to TRBJ2-3; 8 nucleotides agree with TRBD2. V lost 0 bases and J lost 2; bases outside the gene matches: 7. The CDR3 consists of 17 residues. Germline lookup yields CDR1 LGHNA and CDR2 YNFKEQ. The CDR3 protein is CASSQDISGGYTDTQYF. In nucleotides, the CDR3 is TGTGCCAGCAGCCAAGACATAAGCGGGGGTTACACAGATACGCAGTATTTT.

This chain joins TRBV6-5 and TRBJ1-2, with 10 nucleotides matching TRBD1. V was clipped by 4 bases and J by 6 bases; unmatched bases: 11. Germline loops: CDR1 MNHEY, CDR2 SVGAGI. The CDR3 spans 16 residues. This chain's CDR3 is CASSSNRDRGVNGYTF. CDR3 sequence (DNA): TGTGCCAGCAGTTCAAACCGGGACAGGGGAGTCAATGGCTACACCTTC.

V is TRBV7-9 and J is TRBJ1-2, with TRBD1 identical over 8 bases. J lost 1 base, V lost 5 bases, and 0 bases had no gene match. This CDR3 region has 13 residues. Germline V gene data show CDR1 as SEHNR and CDR2 as FQNEAQ (reference sequence). CDR3 region: CASSDRGNYGYTF. As DNA, the CDR3 is TGTGCCAGCAGCGACAGGGGTAACTATGGCTACACCTTC.

The genes are TRBV7-6 and TRBJ1-6; D possibly corresponds to TRBD1 (6 bases). The CDR3 has 15 amino acids. The V end was cut by 4 bases, the J end by 2 bases, with 9 bases between. The germline gives CDR1 SGHVS, CDR2 FNYEAQ. The CDR3 DNA reads TGTGCCAGCAGCTCGGGACAAACCTATAATTCACCCCTCCACTTT. Amino acids: CASSSGQTYNSPLHF.

The chain links TRBV9 to TRBJ1-6, with 8 bases fitting TRBD1. This CDR3 spans 18 amino acids. After removal of 2 bases from V and 7 bases from J, the junction contained 14 bases not matched to a gene. The germline gives CDR1 SGDLS, CDR2 YYNGEE. The CDR3 DNA follows: TGTGCCAGCAGCGTGAGCGGACAGGGACCAAGTGGGAATTCACCCCTCCACTTT. Residues: CASSVSGQGPSGNSPLHF. The whole variable domain, filled in from reference TRBV9 and TRBJ1-6, reads DSGVTQTPKHLITATGQRVTLRCSPRSGDLSVYWYQQSLDQGLQFLIQYYNGEERAKGNILERFSAQQFPDLHSELNLSSLELGDSALYFCASSVSGQGPSGNSPLHFGNGTRLTVT.

V usage is TRBV19 and J usage is TRBJ2-2; D gene uncertain. The germline gives CDR1 LNHDA, CDR2 SQIVND (reference sequence). There are 15 residues in the CDR3. Trimming left V 5 bases short and J 2 bases short, with 12 bases between. CDR3 residues: CASSALQTNTGELFF. The CDR3 region has the DNA TGTGCCAGTAGTGCACTCCAGACAAACACCGGGGAGCTGTTTTTT. The full variable domain, rest sourced from reference TRBV19 and TRBJ2-2, is DGGITQSPKYLFRKEGQNVTLSCEQNLNHDAMYWYRQDPGQGLRLIYYSQIVNDFQKGDIAEGYSVSREKKESFPLTVTSAQKNPTAFYLCASSALQTNTGELFFGEGSRLTVL.